This entry lists 7 T cell receptor beta chains sequenced from one sample in a study of blood T cell repertoires in COVID-19. The assay was immunoSEQ multiplex PCR, and TCRdb's table has in-frame clones only and misses some. Of about 160,000 clones listed, over 80% are singletons. The sequenced sample was peripheral blood. These TCRs come from a man older than 75 with acute or convalescent COVID-19.

The J gene is TRBJ1-3, the V gene TRBV2; D ambiguous. Germline V lookup: CDR1 SNHLY, CDR2 FYNNEI. Trimming removed 4 bases at V and 4 bases at J, with 8 bases between. The length of the CDR3 is 13 residues. In DNA, the CDR3 is TGTGCCAGCAGTGTTTGGCAGGGAAACACCATATATTTT. Translating it yields CASSVWQGNTIYF. Filled out from reference TRBV2 and TRBJ1-3, the complete variable domain reads EPEVTQTPSHQVTQMGQEVILRCVPISNHLYFYWYRQILGQKVEFLVSFYNNEISEKSEIFDDQFSVERPDGSNFTLKIRSTKLEDSAMYFCASSVWQGNTIYFGEGSWLTVV.

The J gene is TRBJ2-5, the V gene TRBV6-1; D possibly corresponds to TRBD1 (6 bases). The ends were cut back, 3 bases at V and 2 bases at J, with 13 bases in the middle. Per germline, CDR1 MNHNS and CDR2 SASEGT. This CDR3 region has 15 residues. Here the CDR3 DNA reads TGTGCCAGCAGTGACCGGGACAACCCTCAAGAGACCCAGTACTTC. Translating gives CASSDRDNPQETQYF.

The chain combines TRBV5-1 with TRBJ2-7, with D uncertain. Per the germline V gene, CDR1 is SGHRS and CDR2 is YFSETQ. Between the trimmed V and J ends, which lost 0 bases and 8 bases, there was a span of 9 bases. This CDR3 spans 12 amino acids. The CDR3 sequence: CASSLATEKQYF. DNA of the CDR3: TGCGCCAGCAGCTTGGCCACAGAAAAGCAGTACTTC.

The chain links TRBV27 to TRBJ1-3, with D uncertain. Trimming removed 10 bases from V and 0 bases from J, with 19 bases in between. Germline lookup yields CDR1 MNHEY and CDR2 SMNVEV (reference sequence). This CDR3 has 16 amino acids. This CDR3 is CATAPFGSLSGNTIYF. The CDR3 DNA reads TGTGCCACGGCCCCTTTTGGGAGTCTCTCTGGAAACACCATATATTTT.

The CDR3 region has the DNA TGTGCCAGCAGCAAACAGGGACAGAGTTACGAGCAGTACTTC. The encoded protein is CASSKQGQSYEQYF. The rearrangement joins TRBV21-1 to TRBJ2-7; TRBD1, as called in the table, went unchecked against the DNA. TRBV21-1 is an annotated pseudogene. This CDR3 spans 14 amino acids.

This clone was seen only once. The J gene is TRBJ1-6, the V gene TRBV5-1; perhaps TRBD1 as D (6 bases). Per germline, CDR1 SGHRS and CDR2 YFSETQ. The CDR3 totals 15 residues. V lost 4 bases to trimming and J lost 7 bases, with 15 bases between them. CDR3 amino acids: CASSNDGQLNSPLHF. CDR3 bases: TGCGCCAGCAGCAACGATGGACAGCTAAATTCACCCCTCCACTTT.

About this clone: Other DNA variants within this sample encode the same CDR3. CDR3 residues: CASSLGGARTGELFF. As DNA, the CDR3 is TGTGCCAGCAGCCTCGGGGGGGCGCGGACCGGGGAGCTGTTTTTT. This chain connects TRBV3-1 (or the pseudogene TRBV3-2) to TRBJ2-2, with TRBD2 identical over 8 bases. Germline V gene data show CDR1 as LGHDT and CDR2 as YNNKEL (reference sequence). V was pared by 4 bases and J by 5 bases, with 6 bases of the junction left unmatched. The CDR3 totals 15 residues.